The subject of this entry is one T cell receptor (beta chain). The target of this receptor is not known. There are no base qualities to consult, and no much larger clone falls within one base. The immunoSEQ Assay, a bias-controlled multiplex PCR, was used to amplify TCRbeta CDR3 regions from genomic DNA. Regarding the original processing steps: The number of nucleated cells in each sample was estimated from the amplification of reference gene primers within the assay. Sequence reads were collapsed and filtered to measure the absolute abundance of every unique TCRbeta CDR3 rearrangement. For each sample, productive Simpson clonality was calculated by taking the square root of Simpson's diversity index across productive rearrangements. Entries here come from immuneACCESS through TCRdb and include only in-frame sequences with V and J called. Some clones fail to appear in such tables; in the studies checked, an unresolved V gene covers under half of the shortfall, and the cause of the remainder is unknown. For V, J and clone size, that table is used; D and trimming come from the DNA. This sample is represented by about 88,000 clones; 88% of them were singletons. The ten largest clones add up to 11% of the sample.

This sample stems from a study of blood T cell repertoires in COVID-19 (dated by TCRdb to 2018 to 2021). With regard to the full study: Samples covering the acute and convalescent phases of COVID-19 were provided by collaborators in the United States, Italy and Spain. The prospective study material was composed of cDNA or gDNA derived from T cells, B-cell-depleted T cells, or PBMCs. The samples were drawn from the first 160 participants of the ongoing ImmuneRACE study and from roughly 1,300 subjects provided by 6 global collaborators. Where available, HLA class I and class II types were taken from metadata supplied by the sample provider and were not determined by assay-based typing. The repertoires were made available in a free public database intended to serve as a resource for research on the immune response to SARS-CoV-2. Sample metadata almost always included a de-identified subject ID, COVID-19 status, age in years and sex. The dataset comprised deeply sampled blood TCRbeta repertoires from subjects exposed to, actively infected with, or recovered from COVID-19.

Each collaborating institution followed its own protocols to collect whole blood in K2EDTA tubes. For TCRbeta analysis, collaborators shipped samples in one of three forms: frozen whole blood, isolated PBMCs, or DNA extracted from either of those sample types. V is cut by 0 bases and J by 5 bases, and the space between the germline ends is 8 bases. The CDR3, from cysteine to phenylalanine, totals 13 residues. Only CDR3 DNA remains: 39 bases, in frame from the first base. The germline V gene provides CDR1 SGDLS and CDR2 YYNGEE. On the study overall, not on this receptor specifically: The amount of clinical and demographic metadata varied by source and participant and was provided uncurated.

This clonotype was sampled from an older man with acute or convalescent COVID-19. The chain is made from TRBV9 and TRBJ1-2, with an unclear D gene assignment. Sequenced input: peripheral blood. The CDR3 sequence is CASSVESGYGYTF. The DNA sequence is as follows: TGTGCCAGCAGCGTAGAGTCCGGTTATGGCTACACCTTC.